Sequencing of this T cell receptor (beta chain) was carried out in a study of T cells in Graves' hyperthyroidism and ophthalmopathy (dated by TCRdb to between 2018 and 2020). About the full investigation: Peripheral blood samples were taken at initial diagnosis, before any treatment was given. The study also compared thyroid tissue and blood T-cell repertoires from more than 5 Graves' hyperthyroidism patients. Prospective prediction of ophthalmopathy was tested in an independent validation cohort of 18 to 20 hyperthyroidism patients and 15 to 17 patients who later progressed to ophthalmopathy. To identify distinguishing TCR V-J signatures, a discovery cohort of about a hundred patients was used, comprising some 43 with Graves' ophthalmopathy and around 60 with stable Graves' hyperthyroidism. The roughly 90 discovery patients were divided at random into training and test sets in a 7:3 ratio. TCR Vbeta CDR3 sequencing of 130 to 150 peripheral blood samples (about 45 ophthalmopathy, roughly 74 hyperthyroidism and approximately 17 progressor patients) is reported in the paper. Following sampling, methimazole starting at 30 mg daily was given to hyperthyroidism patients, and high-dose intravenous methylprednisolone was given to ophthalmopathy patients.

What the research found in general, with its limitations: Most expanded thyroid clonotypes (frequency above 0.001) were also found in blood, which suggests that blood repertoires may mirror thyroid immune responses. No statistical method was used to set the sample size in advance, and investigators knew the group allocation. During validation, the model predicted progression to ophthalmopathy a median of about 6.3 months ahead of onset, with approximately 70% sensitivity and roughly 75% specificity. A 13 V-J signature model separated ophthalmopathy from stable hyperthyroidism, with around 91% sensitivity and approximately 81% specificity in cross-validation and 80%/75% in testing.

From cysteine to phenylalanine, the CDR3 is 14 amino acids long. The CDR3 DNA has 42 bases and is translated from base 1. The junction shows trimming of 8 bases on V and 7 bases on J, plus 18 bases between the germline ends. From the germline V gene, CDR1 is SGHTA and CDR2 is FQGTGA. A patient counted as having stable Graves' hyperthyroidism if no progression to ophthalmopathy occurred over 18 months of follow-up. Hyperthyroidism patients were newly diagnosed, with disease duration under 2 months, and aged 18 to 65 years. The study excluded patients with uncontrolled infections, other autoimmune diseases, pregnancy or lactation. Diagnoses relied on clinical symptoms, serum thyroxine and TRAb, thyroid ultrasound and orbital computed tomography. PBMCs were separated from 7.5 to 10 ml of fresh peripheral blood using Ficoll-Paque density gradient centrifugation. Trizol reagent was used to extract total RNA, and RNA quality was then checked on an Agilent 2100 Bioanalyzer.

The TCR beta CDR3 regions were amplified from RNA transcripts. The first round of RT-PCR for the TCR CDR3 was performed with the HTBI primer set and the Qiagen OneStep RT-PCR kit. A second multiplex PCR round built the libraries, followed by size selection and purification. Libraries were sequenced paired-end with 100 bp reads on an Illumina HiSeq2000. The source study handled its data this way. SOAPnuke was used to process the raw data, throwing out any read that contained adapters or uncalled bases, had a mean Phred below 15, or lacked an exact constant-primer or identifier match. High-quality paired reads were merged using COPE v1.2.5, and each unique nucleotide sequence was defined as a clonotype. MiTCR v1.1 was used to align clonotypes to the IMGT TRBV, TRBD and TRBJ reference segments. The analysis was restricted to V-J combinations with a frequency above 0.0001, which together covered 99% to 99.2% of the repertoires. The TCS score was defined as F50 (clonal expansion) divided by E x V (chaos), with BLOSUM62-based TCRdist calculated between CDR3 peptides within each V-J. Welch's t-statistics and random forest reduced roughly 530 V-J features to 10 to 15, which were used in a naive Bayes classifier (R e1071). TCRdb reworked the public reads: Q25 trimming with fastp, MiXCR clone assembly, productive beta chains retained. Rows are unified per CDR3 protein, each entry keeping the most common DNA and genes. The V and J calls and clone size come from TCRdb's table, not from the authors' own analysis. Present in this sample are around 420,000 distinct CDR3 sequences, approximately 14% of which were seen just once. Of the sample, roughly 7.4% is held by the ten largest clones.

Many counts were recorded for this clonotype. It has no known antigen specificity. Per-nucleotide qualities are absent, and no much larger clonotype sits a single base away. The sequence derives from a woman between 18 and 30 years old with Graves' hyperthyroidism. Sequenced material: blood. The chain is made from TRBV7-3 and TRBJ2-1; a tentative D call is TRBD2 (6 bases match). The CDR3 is CASAPAGRYNEQFF. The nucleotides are TGTGCCAGCGCTCCGGCGGGGCGGTATAATGAGCAGTTCTTC.